This T cell receptor beta chain was observed in a study of beta chain features in type 1 diabetes. The study, taken as a whole, reports: A closer apparent resemblance between naive, central memory and Treg TCRB repertoires was seen in patients than in healthy donors. In every one of the four CD4+ subsets, TCRB CDR3s were moderately but significantly shorter in Type 1 diabetes patients. Any role of HLA type in TCRB rearrangement remained unresolved here.

All sorted populations exceeded 98% purity. V was cut by 4 bases and J by 6 bases, with 8 bases left in between. The CDR3 runs to 12 residues. Germline-derived CDR1 and CDR2 are SGHNT and YYREEE (reference sequence). The sequenced template was cDNA made from the entire isolated RNA. Sequenced by immunoSEQ multiplex PCR; TCRdb stores in-frame clones only, minus some. Of roughly 250,000 clones in the sample, approximately 20% were seen once. To note about this clone: The antigen is undetermined.

The sequencing input was naive CD4+ T cells from blood. The V call is TRBV5-4, the J call TRBJ2-1; D remains unclear. The clonotype originates from a woman in her thirties or forties with type 1 diabetes. The CDR3 loop is CASSQAPNEQFF. The CDR3 DNA is TGTGCCAGCAGCCAAGCTCCCAATGAGCAGTTCTTC.